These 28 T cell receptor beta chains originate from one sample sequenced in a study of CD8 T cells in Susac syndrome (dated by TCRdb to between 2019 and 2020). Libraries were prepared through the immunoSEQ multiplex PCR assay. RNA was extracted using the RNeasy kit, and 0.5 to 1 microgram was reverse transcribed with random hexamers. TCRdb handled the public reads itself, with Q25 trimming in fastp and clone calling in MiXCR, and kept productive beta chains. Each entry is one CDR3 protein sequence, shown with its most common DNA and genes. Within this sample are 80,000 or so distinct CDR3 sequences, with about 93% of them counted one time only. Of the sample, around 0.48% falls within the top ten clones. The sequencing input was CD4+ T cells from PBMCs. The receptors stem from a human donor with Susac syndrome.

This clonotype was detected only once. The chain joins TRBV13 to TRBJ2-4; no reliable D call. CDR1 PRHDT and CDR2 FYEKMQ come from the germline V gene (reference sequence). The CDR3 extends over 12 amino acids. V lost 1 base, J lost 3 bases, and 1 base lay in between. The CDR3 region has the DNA TGTGCCAGCAGCTTAGACAAAAACATTCAGTACTTC. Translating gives CASSLDKNIQYF.

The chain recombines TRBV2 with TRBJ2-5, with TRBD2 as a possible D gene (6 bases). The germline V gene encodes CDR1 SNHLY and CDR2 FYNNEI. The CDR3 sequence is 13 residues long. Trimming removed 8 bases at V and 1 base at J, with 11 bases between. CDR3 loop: CASLGTLQETQYF. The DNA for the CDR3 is TGTGCCAGCCTAGGGACTCTCCAAGAGACCCAGTACTTC.

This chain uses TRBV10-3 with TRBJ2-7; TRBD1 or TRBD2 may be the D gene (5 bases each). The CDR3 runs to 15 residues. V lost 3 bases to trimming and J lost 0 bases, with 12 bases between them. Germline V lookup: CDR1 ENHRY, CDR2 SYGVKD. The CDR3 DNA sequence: TGTGCCATCAGTGATACCGGGGCGCCCTCCTACGAGCAGTACTTC. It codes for CAISDTGAPSYEQYF.

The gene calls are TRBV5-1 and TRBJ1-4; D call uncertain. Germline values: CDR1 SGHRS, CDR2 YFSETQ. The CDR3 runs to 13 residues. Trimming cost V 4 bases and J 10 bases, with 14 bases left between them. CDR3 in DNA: TGCGCCAGCAGCCCGGATCCCATTGGAAAACTGTTTTTT. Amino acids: CASSPDPIGKLFF.

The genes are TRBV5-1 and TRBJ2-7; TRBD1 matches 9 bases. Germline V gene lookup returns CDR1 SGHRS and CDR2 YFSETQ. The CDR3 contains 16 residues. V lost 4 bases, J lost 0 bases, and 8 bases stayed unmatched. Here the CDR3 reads CASSPRTGDLSYEQYF. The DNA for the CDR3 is TGCGCCAGCAGCCCAAGGACAGGGGATCTCTCCTACGAGCAGTACTTC.

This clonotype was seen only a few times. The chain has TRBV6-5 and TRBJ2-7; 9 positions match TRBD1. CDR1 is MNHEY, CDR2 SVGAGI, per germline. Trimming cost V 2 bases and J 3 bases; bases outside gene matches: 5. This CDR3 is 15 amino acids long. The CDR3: CASSYRGQGVYEQYF. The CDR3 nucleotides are TGTGCCAGCAGTTACCGGGGACAGGGTGTCTACGAGCAGTACTTC.

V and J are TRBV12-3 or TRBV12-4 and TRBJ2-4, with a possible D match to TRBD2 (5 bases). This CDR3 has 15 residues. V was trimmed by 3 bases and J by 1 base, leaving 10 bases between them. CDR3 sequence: CASSFGGSAKNIQYF. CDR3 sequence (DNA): TGTGCCAGCAGTTTTGGCGGGTCGGCCAAAAACATTCAGTACTTC.

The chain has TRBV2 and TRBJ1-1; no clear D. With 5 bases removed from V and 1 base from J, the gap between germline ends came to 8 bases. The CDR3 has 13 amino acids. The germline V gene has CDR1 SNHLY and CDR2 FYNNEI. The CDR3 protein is CASSKDGNTEAFF. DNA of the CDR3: TGTGCCAGCAGTAAGGACGGGAACACTGAAGCTTTCTTT.

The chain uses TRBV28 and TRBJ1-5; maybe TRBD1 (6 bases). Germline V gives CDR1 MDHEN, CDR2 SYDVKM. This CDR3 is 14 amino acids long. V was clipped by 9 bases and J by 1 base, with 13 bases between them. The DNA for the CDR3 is TGTGCCAGTGTTGTGGGACAAAGCAATCAGCCCCAGCATTTT. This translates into CASVVGQSNQPQHF. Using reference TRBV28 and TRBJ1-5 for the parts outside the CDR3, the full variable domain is DVKVTQSSRYLVKRTGEKVFLECVQDMDHENMFWYRQDPGLGLRLIYFSYDVKMKEKGDIPEGYSVSREKKERFSLILESASTNQTSMYLCASVVGQSNQPQHFGDGTRLSIL.

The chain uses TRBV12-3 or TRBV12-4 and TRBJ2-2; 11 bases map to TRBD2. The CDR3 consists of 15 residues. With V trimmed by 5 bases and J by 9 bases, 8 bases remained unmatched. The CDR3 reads CASSPGLAASRELFF. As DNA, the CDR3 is TGTGCCAGCAGTCCGGGACTAGCGGCCAGCAGGGAGCTGTTTTTT.

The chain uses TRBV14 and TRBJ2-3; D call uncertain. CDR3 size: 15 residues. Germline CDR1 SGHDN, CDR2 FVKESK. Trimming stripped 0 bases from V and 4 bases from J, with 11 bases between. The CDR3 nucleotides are TGTGCCAGCAGCCAAGACCTGAGATGGGCAGATACGCAGTATTTT. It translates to CASSQDLRWADTQYF. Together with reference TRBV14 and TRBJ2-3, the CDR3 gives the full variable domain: EAGVTQFPSHSVIEKGQTVTLRCDPISGHDNLYWYRRVMGKEIKFLLHFVKESKQDESGMPNNRFLAERTGGTYSTLKVQPAELEDSGVYFCASSQDLRWADTQYFGPGTRLTVL.

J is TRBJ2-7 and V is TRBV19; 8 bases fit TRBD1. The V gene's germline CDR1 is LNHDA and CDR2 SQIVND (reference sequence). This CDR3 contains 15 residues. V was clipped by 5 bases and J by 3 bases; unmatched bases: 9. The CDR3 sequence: CASSSNTGGNYEQYF. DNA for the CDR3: TGTGCCAGTAGTTCCAATACAGGGGGTAACTACGAGCAGTACTTC.

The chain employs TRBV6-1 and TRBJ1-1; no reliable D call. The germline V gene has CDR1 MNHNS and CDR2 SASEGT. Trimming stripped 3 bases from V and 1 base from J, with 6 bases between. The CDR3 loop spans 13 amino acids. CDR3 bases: TGTGCCAGCAGTGATCAGGCGAACACTGAAGCTTTCTTT. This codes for CASSDQANTEAFF.

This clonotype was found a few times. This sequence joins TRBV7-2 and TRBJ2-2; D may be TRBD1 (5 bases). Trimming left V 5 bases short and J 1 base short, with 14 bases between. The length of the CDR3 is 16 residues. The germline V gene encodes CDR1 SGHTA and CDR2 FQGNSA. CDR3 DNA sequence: TGTGCCAGCAGCCCCGTTGGGGCAGGGAACACCGGGGAGCTGTTTTTT. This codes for CASSPVGAGNTGELFF.

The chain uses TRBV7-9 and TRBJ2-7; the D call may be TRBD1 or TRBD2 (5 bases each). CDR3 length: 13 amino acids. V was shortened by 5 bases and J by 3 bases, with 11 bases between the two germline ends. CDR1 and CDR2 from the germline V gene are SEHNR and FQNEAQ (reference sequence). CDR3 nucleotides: TGTGCCAGCAGCACGGGACGCGGCTACGAGCAGTACTTC. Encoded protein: CASSTGRGYEQYF.

CDR3 coding DNA: TGCAGTGCTAGAGAACACCTTAGCAATCAGCCCCAGCATTTT. Amino acids: CSAREHLSNQPQHF. J is TRBJ1-5 and V is TRBV20-1; no reliable D call. The CDR3 is 14 residues long. V lost 0 bases, J lost 0 bases, and 6 bases lay in between. Germline CDR1 reads DFQATT; CDR2 reads SNEGSKA (reference sequence).

This CDR3 is CASRGMWTLQETQYF. In nucleotides, the CDR3 is TGTGCCAGCAGGGGCATGTGGACACTCCAAGAGACCCAGTACTTC. J is TRBJ2-5 and V is TRBV2; D may be TRBD1 (5 bases). Germline assignment: CDR1 SNHLY and CDR2 FYNNEI. V dropped 6 bases and J dropped 1 base, with 15 bases sitting between them. The CDR3 has 15 residues.

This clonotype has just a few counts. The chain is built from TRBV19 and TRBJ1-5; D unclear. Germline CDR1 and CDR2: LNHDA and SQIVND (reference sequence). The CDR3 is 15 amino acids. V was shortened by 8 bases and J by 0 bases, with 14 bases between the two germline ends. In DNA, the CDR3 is TGTGCCAGTGCCCGGAATTTAGGTAGCAATCAGCCCCAGCATTTT. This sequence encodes CASARNLGSNQPQHF.

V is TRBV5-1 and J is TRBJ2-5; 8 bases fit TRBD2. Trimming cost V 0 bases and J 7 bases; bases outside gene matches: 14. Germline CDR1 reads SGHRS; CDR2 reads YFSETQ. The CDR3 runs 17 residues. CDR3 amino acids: CASSLEYRSGMAGTQYF. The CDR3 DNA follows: TGCGCCAGCAGCTTGGAGTATCGTAGCGGGATGGCCGGGACCCAGTACTTC.

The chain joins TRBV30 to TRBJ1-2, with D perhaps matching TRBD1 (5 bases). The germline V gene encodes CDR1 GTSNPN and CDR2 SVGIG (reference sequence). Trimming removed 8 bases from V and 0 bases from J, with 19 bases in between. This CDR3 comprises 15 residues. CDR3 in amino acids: CATLAGPTTNYGYTF. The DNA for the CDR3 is TGTGCCACGCTTGCGGGGCCGACGACTAACTATGGCTACACCTTC.

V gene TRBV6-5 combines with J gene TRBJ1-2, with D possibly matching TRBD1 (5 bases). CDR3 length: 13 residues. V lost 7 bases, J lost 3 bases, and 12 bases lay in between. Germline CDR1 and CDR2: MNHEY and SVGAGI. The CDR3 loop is CASMRGRDYGYTF. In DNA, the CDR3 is TGTGCCAGCATGAGGGGACGGGACTATGGCTACACCTTC.

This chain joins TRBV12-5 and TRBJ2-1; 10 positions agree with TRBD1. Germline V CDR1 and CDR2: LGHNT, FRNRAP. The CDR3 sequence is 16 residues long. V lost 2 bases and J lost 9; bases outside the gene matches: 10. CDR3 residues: CASGLPTWTGGLEQFF. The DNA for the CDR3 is TGTGCTAGTGGTTTGCCGACCTGGACAGGGGGACTTGAGCAGTTCTTC. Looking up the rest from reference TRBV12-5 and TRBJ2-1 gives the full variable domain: DARVTQTPRHKVTEMGQEVTMRCQPILGHNTVFWYRQTMMQGLELLAYFRNRAPLDDSGMPKDRFSAEMPDATLATLKIQPSEPRDSAVYFCASGLPTWTGGLEQFFGPGTRLTVL.

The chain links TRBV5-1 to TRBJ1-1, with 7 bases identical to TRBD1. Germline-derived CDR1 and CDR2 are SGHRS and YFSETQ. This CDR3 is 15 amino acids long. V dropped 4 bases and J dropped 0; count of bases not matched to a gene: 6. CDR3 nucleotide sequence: TGCGCCAGCAGCGGGGGACAGAACATGAACACTGAAGCTTTCTTT. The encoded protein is CASSGGQNMNTEAFF. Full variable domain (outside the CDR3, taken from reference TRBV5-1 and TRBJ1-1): KAGVTQTPRYLIKTRGQQVTLSCSPISGHRSVSWYQQTPGQGLQFLFEYFSETQRNKGNFPGRFSGRQFSNSRSEMNVSTLELGDSALYLCASSGGQNMNTEAFFGQGTRLTVV.

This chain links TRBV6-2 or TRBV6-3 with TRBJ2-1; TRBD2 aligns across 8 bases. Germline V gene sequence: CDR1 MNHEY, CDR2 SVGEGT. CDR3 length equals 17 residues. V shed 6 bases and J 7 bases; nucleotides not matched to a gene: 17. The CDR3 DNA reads TGTGCCAGCAGCGATGGGTTAGCGGGGCTCCACAAGAATGAGCAGTTCTTC. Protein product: CASSDGLAGLHKNEQFF.

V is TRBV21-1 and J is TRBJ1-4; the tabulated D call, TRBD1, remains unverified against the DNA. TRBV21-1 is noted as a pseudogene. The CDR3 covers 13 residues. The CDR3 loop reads CARTRGCGEKLFF. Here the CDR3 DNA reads TGTGCCAGGACCAGGGGATGTGGTGAAAAACTGTTTTTT.

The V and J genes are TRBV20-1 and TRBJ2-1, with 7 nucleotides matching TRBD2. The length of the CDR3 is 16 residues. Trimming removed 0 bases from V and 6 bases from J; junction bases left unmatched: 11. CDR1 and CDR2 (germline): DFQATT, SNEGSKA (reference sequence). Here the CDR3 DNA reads TGCAGTGCTAGAGAGAGAGGACTAGGTGGAGGCAATGAGCAGTTCTTC. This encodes CSARERGLGGGNEQFF.

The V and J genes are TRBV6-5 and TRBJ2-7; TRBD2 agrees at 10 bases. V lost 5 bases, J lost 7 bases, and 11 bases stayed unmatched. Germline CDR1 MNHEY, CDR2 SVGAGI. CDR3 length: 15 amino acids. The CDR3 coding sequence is TGTGCCAGCAGTGGATCCGGACTAGCGGTCCTTGAGCAGTACTTC. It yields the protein CASSGSGLAVLEQYF.

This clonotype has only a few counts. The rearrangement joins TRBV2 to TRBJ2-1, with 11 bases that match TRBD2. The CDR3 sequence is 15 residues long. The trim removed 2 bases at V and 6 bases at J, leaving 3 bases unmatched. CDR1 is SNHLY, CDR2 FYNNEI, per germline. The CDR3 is CASSETSGGINEQFF. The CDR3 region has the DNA TGTGCCAGCAGTGAAACTAGCGGGGGTATCAATGAGCAGTTCTTC.